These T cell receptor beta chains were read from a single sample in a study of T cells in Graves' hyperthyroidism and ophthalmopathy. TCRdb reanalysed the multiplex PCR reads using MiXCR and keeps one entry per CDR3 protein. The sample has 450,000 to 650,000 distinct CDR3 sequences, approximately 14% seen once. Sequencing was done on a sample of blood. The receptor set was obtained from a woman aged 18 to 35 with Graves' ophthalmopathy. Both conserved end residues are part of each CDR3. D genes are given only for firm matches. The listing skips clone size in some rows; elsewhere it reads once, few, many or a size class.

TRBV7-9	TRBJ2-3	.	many	TGTGCCAGCAGCTTAGCTACAGATACAGATACGCAGTATTTT	CASSLATDTDTQYF
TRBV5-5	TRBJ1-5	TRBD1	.	TGTGCCAGCGCGCACACAGGGGGGATAGGGGGCAATCAGCCCCAGCATTTT	CASAHTGGIGGNQPQHF
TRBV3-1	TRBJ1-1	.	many	TGTGCCAGCAGCCAAGTTGAACGAGGCACTGAAGCTTTCTTT	CASSQVERGTEAFF
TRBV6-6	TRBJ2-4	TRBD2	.	TGTGCCAGCAGTTACCCGACCTTGGGGCGGGAGGGCCTCCCGTTAGCCAAAAACATTCAGTACTTC	CASSYPTLGREGLPLAKNIQYF
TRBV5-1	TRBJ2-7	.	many	TGCGCCAGCACCCTGCTACAGGGGAGGTACGAGCAGTACTTC	CASTLLQGRYEQYF
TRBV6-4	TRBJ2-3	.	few	TGTGCCAGCAGTTCCCGACAGGGAGGTGGAACAGATACGCAGTATTTT	CASSSRQGGGTDTQYF
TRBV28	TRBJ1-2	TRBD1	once	TGTGCCAGCAGAAGCGGGACAGGCTATGGGTATGGCTACACCTTC	CASRSGTGYGYGYTF
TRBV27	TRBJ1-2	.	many	TGTGCCAGCAGTTTATGGCAGGGTGGTGGCTACACCTTC	CASSLWQGGGYTF
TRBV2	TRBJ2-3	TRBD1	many	TGTGCCAGCAGTGACCCCCCCATAGGGGGCCACACAGATACGCAGTATTTT	CASSDPPIGGHTDTQYF
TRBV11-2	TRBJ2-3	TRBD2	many	TGTGCCAGCATCCAAGGGAGGGTCGGGGTTACGCAGTATTTT	CASIQGRVGVTQYF
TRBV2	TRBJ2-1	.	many	TGTGCCAGCTCCCGGATAGCGACTGACAATGAGCAGTTCTTC	CASSRIATDNEQFF
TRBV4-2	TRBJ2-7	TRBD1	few	TGTGCCAGCAGCCAACCACAGGGGGCCAACGAGCAGTACTTC	CASSQPQGANEQYF
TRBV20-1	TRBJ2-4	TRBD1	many	TGCAGTGCAAGAGGGACAGGGGGCTTGGCCAAAAACATTCAGTACTTC	CSARGTGGLAKNIQYF
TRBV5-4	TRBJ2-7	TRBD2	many	TGTGCCAGCAGCTTAGCGGGAGGCCCAGTGGGGGAGCAGTACTTC	CASSLAGGPVGEQYF
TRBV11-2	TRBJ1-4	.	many	TGTGCCAGCAGCCGGGGGAAAGAAAAACTGTTTTTT	CASSRGKEKLFF